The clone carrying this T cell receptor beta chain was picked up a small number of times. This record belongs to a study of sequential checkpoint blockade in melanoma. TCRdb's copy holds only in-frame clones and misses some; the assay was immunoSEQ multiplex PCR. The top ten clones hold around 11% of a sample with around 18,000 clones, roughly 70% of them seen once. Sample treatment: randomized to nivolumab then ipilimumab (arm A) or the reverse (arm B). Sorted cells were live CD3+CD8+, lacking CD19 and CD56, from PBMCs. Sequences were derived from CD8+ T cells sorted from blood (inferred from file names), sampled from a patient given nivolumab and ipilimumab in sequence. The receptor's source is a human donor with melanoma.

Written as DNA, the CDR3 is TGTGCCACCAGCAGCATCAGGCCGAATTCACCCCTCCACTTT. This sequence encodes CATSSIRPNSPLHF. V gene TRBV15 combines with J gene TRBJ1-6; no reliable D call. The CDR3 covers 14 residues. The V gene lost 3 bases and the J gene lost 7 bases, with 10 bases spanning the gap. The germline V gene has CDR1 LNHNV and CDR2 YYDKDF (reference sequence).